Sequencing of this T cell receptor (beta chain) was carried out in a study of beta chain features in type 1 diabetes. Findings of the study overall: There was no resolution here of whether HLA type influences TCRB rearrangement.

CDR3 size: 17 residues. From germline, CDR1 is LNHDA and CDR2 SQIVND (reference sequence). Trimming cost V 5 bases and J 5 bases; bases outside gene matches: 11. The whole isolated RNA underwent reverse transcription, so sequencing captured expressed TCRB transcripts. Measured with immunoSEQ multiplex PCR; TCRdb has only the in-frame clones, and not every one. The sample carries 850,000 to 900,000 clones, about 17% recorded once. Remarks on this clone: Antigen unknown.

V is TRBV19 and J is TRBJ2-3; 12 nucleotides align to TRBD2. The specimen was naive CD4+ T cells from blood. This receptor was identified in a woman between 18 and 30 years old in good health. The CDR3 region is CASSPRATSGRGDTQYF. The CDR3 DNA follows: TGTGCCAGTAGTCCACGCGCGACTAGCGGGAGAGGAGATACGCAGTATTTT.